The 32 T cell receptor beta chains below come from one sample, sequenced in a study of T cell responses to AZD1222 COVID-19 vaccine. TCRdb keeps only in-frame clones here, not all; method: immunoSEQ multiplex PCR. The table lists approximately 140,000 clones, 75% to 95% of them singletons. The sequences come from peripheral blood, collected 28 days after the second AZD1222 dose. The source of these receptors is an adult who received the AZD1222 COVID-19 vaccine.

This chain uses TRBV6-5 with TRBJ1-6, with D tentatively TRBD1 (5 bases). V dropped 7 bases and J dropped 10 bases, with 20 bases sitting between them. This CDR3 is 15 amino acids long. The V gene's germline CDR1 is MNHEY and CDR2 SVGAGI. The CDR3 nucleotides are TGTGCCAGCATTTGGGGGAGCTTTGGAGGATCACCCCTCCACTTT. Protein: CASIWGSFGGSPLHF.

The chain carries TRBV11-1 and TRBJ1-4; D is perhaps TRBD1 (5 bases). Trimming shortened V by 3 bases and J by 6 bases, and 8 bases separated the two germline ends. Looked up from germline, CDR1 is SGHAT and CDR2 is FQDESV (reference sequence). The CDR3 has 13 residues. CDR3 protein: CASSLTVDEKLFF. The DNA for the CDR3 is TGTGCCAGCAGCTTGACAGTTGATGAAAAACTGTTTTTT.

The V and J genes are TRBV7-3 and TRBJ2-5; D unclear. Looked up from germline, CDR1 is SGHTA and CDR2 is FQGTGA. The V gene lost 1 base and the J gene lost 5 bases, with 8 bases spanning the gap. The CDR3 consists of 13 residues. Written as DNA, the CDR3 is TGTGCCAGCAGCTTAAACCCCTCGGAGACCCAGTACTTC. Translating gives CASSLNPSETQYF.

The rearrangement links TRBV18 to TRBJ2-7; TRBD1 or TRBD2 may be the D gene (5 bases each). CDR1 and CDR2 from the germline V gene are KGHSH and LQKENI. V was trimmed by 3 bases and J by 2 bases, leaving 11 bases between them. The CDR3 runs to 14 residues. As DNA, the CDR3 is TGTGCCAGCTCACCCCGGGACGGCGCCTACGAGCAGTACTTC. Translation: CASSPRDGAYEQYF.

The V and J genes are TRBV4-3 and TRBJ2-1; a weak D match, TRBD1 (5 bases). Germline CDR1 and CDR2: LGHNA and YSLEER. Trimming shortened V by 4 bases and J by 3 bases, and 16 bases separated the two germline ends. The CDR3 is 16 amino acids. The CDR3 reads CASSPVLQGSYNEQFF. In DNA, the CDR3 is TGCGCCAGCAGCCCAGTCCTTCAGGGCAGCTACAATGAGCAGTTCTTC.

The chain employs TRBV11-2 and TRBJ2-7; 7 bases fit TRBD1. Germline assignment: CDR1 SGHAT and CDR2 FQNNGV. The CDR3 consists of 15 residues. The trim removed 2 bases at V and 0 bases at J, leaving 4 bases unmatched. This CDR3 reads CASSLMAGGSYEQYV. The CDR3 DNA reads TGTGCCAGCAGCTTAATGGCAGGGGGCTCCTACGAGCAGTACGTC.

The chain carries TRBV12-3 or TRBV12-4 and TRBJ2-7; D is perhaps TRBD1 (6 bases). The CDR3 extends over 13 amino acids. V lost 3 bases and J lost 3, with 9 bases in between. The CDR3 DNA is TGTGCCAGCAGTTTTCAGGGGAACTACGAGCAGTACTTC. Its translation is CASSFQGNYEQYF.

J is TRBJ2-3 and V is TRBV20-1, with D tentatively TRBD2 (5 bases). The germline gives CDR1 DFQATT, CDR2 SNEGSKA (reference sequence). V shed 3 bases and J shed 3 bases, with 10 bases lying between them. The CDR3 totals 13 residues. The CDR3 protein is CSASPSGTDTQYF. The CDR3 nucleotides are TGCAGTGCTAGTCCATCGGGGACAGATACGCAGTATTTT.

The genes are TRBV5-3 and TRBJ1-1; D is unclear. TRBV5-3 is assigned to the ORF class and has an uncertain function. CDR3 length equals 15 residues. The V and J ends lost 0 bases and 4 bases respectively, with 13 bases between them. For the CDR3, the DNA is TGTGCCAGAAGCTTGGACAGTACTGACGGCACTGAAGCTTTCTTT. As protein: CARSLDSTDGTEAFF.

This sequence joins TRBV29-1 and TRBJ1-2, with D possibly TRBD1 on 6 matching bases. The CDR3 runs 15 residues. Germline V lookup: CDR1 SQVTM, CDR2 ANQGSEA. V was shortened by 7 bases and J by 0 bases, with 18 bases between the two germline ends. CDR3 coding DNA: TGCAGCGAAACACGACAGGACCAACCTAACTATGGCTACACCTTC. It translates to CSETRQDQPNYGYTF. The full variable domain, its missing parts supplied by reference TRBV29-1 and TRBJ1-2, is SAVISQKPSRDICQRGTSLTIQCQVDSQVTMMFWYRQQPGQSLTLIATANQGSEATYESGFVIDKFPISRPNLTFSTLTVSNMSPEDSSIYLCSETRQDQPNYGYTFGSGTRLTVV.

This clone is a singleton in its sample. The chain joins TRBV21-1 to TRBJ2-6; the table assigns TRBD1, which was not confirmed against the DNA. TRBV21-1 is assigned pseudogene status. The CDR3 loop spans 16 amino acids. CDR3 DNA sequence: TGTGCCAGCACCCGCAGGGGGATCTCTGGGGCCAACGTCCTGACTTTC. Translating gives CASTRRGISGANVLTF.

This chain's CDR3 is CASSQAGLAGNEQFF. The CDR3 nucleotides are TGCGCCAGCAGCCAAGCGGGACTAGCGGGCAATGAGCAGTTCTTC. This chain connects TRBV4-1 to TRBJ2-1; 12 bases agree with TRBD2. Germline CDR1 MGHRA, CDR2 YSYEKL. After removal of 1 base from V and 6 bases from J, the junction contained 1 base not matched to a gene. This CDR3 has 15 residues.

The CDR3 DNA is TGTGCCACCAGTGATCCCCAGGGGGGCGACAATGAGCAGTTCTTC. It codes for CATSDPQGGDNEQFF. This chain joins TRBV24-1 and TRBJ2-1, with TRBD1 as a possible D gene (7 bases). Trimming removed 3 bases at V and 5 bases at J, with 13 bases between. This CDR3 contains 15 residues. Germline CDR1 is KGHDR and CDR2 is SFDVKD.

This chain links TRBV18 with TRBJ2-2, with D uncertain. The ends were cut back, 3 bases at V and 6 bases at J, with 8 bases in the middle. The CDR3 totals 13 residues. Germline V gene lookup returns CDR1 KGHSH and CDR2 LQKENI. The CDR3 nucleotides read TGTGCCAGCTCACCTGCCGAGGCCGGGGAGCTGTTTTTT. Translation: CASSPAEAGELFF.

The chain joins TRBV3-1 (or the pseudogene TRBV3-2) to TRBJ2-1; TRBD2 agrees at 10 bases. The CDR3 is 13 residues long. Trimming at V came to 6 bases and at J to 12 bases, leaving 8 bases not matched to a gene. From germline, CDR1 is LGHDT and CDR2 YNNKEL (reference sequence). The CDR3 region has the DNA TGTGCCAGCAGTTACGGGGCTAGCGGGGGGCAGTTCTTC. This sequence encodes CASSYGASGGQFF.

V and J are TRBV12-5 and TRBJ2-1; TRBD1 might be the D (6 bases). The V gene lost 6 bases and the J gene lost 0 bases, with 12 bases spanning the gap. Germline V gene lookup returns CDR1 LGHNT and CDR2 FRNRAP. The CDR3 sequence is 15 residues long. The CDR3 nucleotides read TGTGCTAGTGGACTTACAGGGAGCTCCTACAATGAGCAGTTCTTC. Translating it yields CASGLTGSSYNEQFF.

In its sample, this clone was seen a few times. V gene TRBV7-3 combines with J gene TRBJ2-1; TRBD2 agrees at 8 bases. Trimming removed 4 bases from V and 14 bases from J; junction bases left unmatched: 7. This CDR3 has 12 amino acids. The germline V gene encodes CDR1 SGHTA and CDR2 FQGTGA. The CDR3 coding sequence is TGTGCCAGCAGCTCAGACGGGACTAGTAAGTTCTTC. Protein: CASSSDGTSKFF. Drawing the rest from reference TRBV7-3 and TRBJ2-1, the complete variable domain is GAGVSQTPSNKVTEKGKYVELRCDPISGHTALYWYRQSLGQGPEFLIYFQGTGAADDSGLPNDRFFAVRPEGSVSTLKIQRTERGDSAVYLCASSSDGTSKFFGPGTRLTVL.

This chain connects TRBV7-9 to TRBJ2-3, with TRBD2 matching over 9 bases. This CDR3 contains 16 residues. Germline V gives CDR1 SEHNR, CDR2 FQNEAQ (reference sequence). J lost 4 bases, V lost 0 bases, and 5 bases had no gene match. CDR3 sequence (DNA): TGTGCCAGCAGCTTAGCCGCGGGGGGGAGCTCAGATACGCAGTATTTT. Encoded protein: CASSLAAGGSSDTQYF.

The genes are TRBV7-8 and TRBJ1-6; D not resolved. In germline, CDR1 is SGHVS, CDR2 FQNEAQ. The CDR3 spans 16 residues. V lost 1 base, J lost 5 bases, and 12 bases lay in between. The CDR3 loop reads CASSLEIVKNNSPLHF. The CDR3 nucleotides read TGTGCCAGCAGCTTAGAGATAGTCAAGAATAATTCACCCCTCCACTTT.

This clone turned up a few times. The chain joins TRBV11-2 to TRBJ1-4, with D hard to call. The CDR3 covers 14 residues. Germline V CDR1 and CDR2: SGHAT, FQNNGV. The V gene lost 1 base and the J gene lost 8 bases, with 11 bases spanning the gap. The CDR3 nucleotides read TGTGCCAGCAGCTTAGGGCCAGTCGGCGAAAAACTGTTTTTT. This codes for CASSLGPVGEKLFF.

Note on this clone: The sample contains more than one DNA sequence encoding this CDR3. CDR3 sequence (DNA): TGTGCCAGCAGCTTAGATCTCGGGTCACCCCTCCACTTT. Its translation: CASSLDLGSPLHF. The chain links TRBV11-2 to TRBJ1-6, with D uncertain. CDR1 is SGHAT and CDR2 is FQNNGV in the germline V gene. There are 13 residues in the CDR3. V was cut by 0 bases and J by 10 bases, with 7 bases left in between.

The V and J genes are TRBV6-4 and TRBJ2-7, with TRBD1 matching over 8 bases. Germline values: CDR1 MRHNA, CDR2 SNTAGT. The CDR3 is made up of 14 amino acids. The V gene end was trimmed by 2 bases and the J gene end by 5 bases; junction bases not matched to a gene: 5. CDR3 DNA: TGTGCCAGCAGTGACCCAGCAGGGGGCAACGAGCAGTACGTC. Protein: CASSDPAGGNEQYV.

The chain uses TRBV18 and TRBJ1-1, with D uncertain. Trimming cost V 3 bases and J 1 base, with 9 bases left between them. Per the germline V gene, CDR1 is KGHSH and CDR2 is LQKENI. CDR3 length: 14 amino acids. Here the CDR3 DNA reads TGTGCCAGCTCACCCTCGGGAAAGAACACTGAAGCTTTCTTT. The encoded protein is CASSPSGKNTEAFF. The full variable domain, with the rest looked up from reference TRBV18 and TRBJ1-1, is NAGVMQNPRHLVRRRGQEARLRCSPMKGHSHVYWYRQLPEEGLKFMVYLQKENIIDESGMPKERFSAEFPKEGPSILRIQQVVRGDSAAYFCASSPSGKNTEAFFGQGTRLTVV.

This clone is a singleton in its sample. The chain uses TRBV5-1 and TRBJ2-3, with unresolved D. This CDR3 comprises 14 residues. Germline lookup yields CDR1 SGHRS and CDR2 YFSETQ. V lost 3 bases to trimming and J lost 6 bases, with 14 bases between them. The DNA of the CDR3 is TGCGCCAGCAGCTGGGTGGAGTCGGCGGATACGCAGTATTTT. It specifies CASSWVESADTQYF.

The table lists this clone with a count of one. The chain employs TRBV2 and TRBJ2-5, with TRBD2 identical over 9 bases. Trimming at V came to 7 bases and at J to 4 bases, leaving 16 bases not matched to a gene. The CDR3 is 17 amino acids. Germline lookup yields CDR1 SNHLY and CDR2 FYNNEI. Here the CDR3 reads CASTPVWSSGDGETQYF. CDR3 sequence (DNA): TGTGCCAGCACCCCTGTTTGGTCTAGCGGGGATGGAGAGACCCAGTACTTC.

The chain uses TRBV5-1 and TRBJ2-3; perhaps TRBD1 as D (6 bases). The V and J ends lost 4 bases and 5 bases respectively, with 14 bases between them. From germline, CDR1 is SGHRS and CDR2 YFSETQ. This CDR3 contains 14 residues. CDR3 DNA: TGCGCCAGCAGCCCGGACAGCATTCTAGATACGCAGTATTTT. Amino acid sequence: CASSPDSILDTQYF.

The chain is built from TRBV3-1 (or the pseudogene TRBV3-2) and TRBJ1-3; TRBD1 aligns across 7 bases. The V gene end was trimmed by 1 base and the J gene end by 3 bases; junction bases not matched to a gene: 6. Germline V gives CDR1 LGHDT, CDR2 YNNKEL (reference sequence). The CDR3 has 16 residues. The CDR3 bases are TGTGCCAGCAGCCAAGTGTCAGGGGGGTATGGAAACACCATATATTTT. Protein sequence: CASSQVSGGYGNTIYF.

The V gene is TRBV19, the J gene TRBJ1-4; D unresolved. V shed 5 bases and J shed 6 bases, with 4 bases lying between them. CDR1 and CDR2 (germline): LNHDA, SQIVND (reference sequence). The CDR3 length is 11 residues. The CDR3 DNA follows: TGTGCCAGTAGTCGGCATGAAAAACTGTTTTTT. Translating it yields CASSRHEKLFF.

The chain uses TRBV6-5 and TRBJ1-2; D unresolved. The V end was cut by 2 bases, the J end by 6 bases, with 13 bases between. The germline V gene encodes CDR1 MNHEY and CDR2 SVGAGI. The CDR3 runs 14 residues. For the CDR3, the DNA is TGTGCCAGCAGTTACCGAGGCCCTATGAATGGCTACACCTTC. Protein: CASSYRGPMNGYTF.

J is TRBJ1-1 and V is TRBV7-2; D ambiguous. This CDR3 has 13 residues. Trimming pared 5 bases from V and 2 bases from J, leaving 9 bases between. CDR1 is SGHTA, CDR2 FQGNSA, per germline. In DNA form, the CDR3 reads TGTGCCAGCAGCCAAACACCAAACACTGAAGCTTTCTTT. Residues: CASSQTPNTEAFF.

V and J are TRBV6-1 and TRBJ2-1; perhaps TRBD2 as D (5 bases). CDR1 MNHNS and CDR2 SASEGT come from the germline V gene. CDR3 size: 19 residues. The ends were cut back, 2 bases at V and 0 bases at J, with 20 bases in the middle. CDR3 amino acids: CASSESQTTVASSYNEQFF. The CDR3 nucleotides are TGTGCCAGCAGTGAATCGCAAACGACTGTAGCGAGCTCCTACAATGAGCAGTTCTTC.

V and J are TRBV3-1 (or the pseudogene TRBV3-2) and TRBJ2-5; 9 bases match TRBD1. V lost 3 bases, J lost 5 bases, and 13 bases stayed unmatched. The CDR3 has 17 residues. In germline, CDR1 is LGHDT, CDR2 YNNKEL (reference sequence). The CDR3 reads CASSQGSGTGMAETQYF. CDR3 nucleotides: TGTGCCAGCAGCCAGGGGTCCGGGACAGGGATGGCTGAGACCCAGTACTTC.